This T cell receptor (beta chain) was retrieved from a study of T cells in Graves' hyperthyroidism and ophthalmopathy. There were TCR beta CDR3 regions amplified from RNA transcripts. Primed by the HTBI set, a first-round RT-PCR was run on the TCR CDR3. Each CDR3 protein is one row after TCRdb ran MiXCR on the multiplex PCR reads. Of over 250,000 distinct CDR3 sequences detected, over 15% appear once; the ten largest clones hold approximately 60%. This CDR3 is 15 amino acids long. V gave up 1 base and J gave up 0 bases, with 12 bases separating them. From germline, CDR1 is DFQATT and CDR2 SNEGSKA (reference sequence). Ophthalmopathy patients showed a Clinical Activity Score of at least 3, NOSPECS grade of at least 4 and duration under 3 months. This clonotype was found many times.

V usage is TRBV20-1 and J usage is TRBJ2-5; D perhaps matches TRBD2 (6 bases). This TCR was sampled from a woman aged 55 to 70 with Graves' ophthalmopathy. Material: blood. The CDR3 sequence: CSARGLGLNQETQYF. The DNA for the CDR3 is TGCAGTGCTAGAGGTTTGGGACTCAACCAAGAGACCCAGTACTTC.